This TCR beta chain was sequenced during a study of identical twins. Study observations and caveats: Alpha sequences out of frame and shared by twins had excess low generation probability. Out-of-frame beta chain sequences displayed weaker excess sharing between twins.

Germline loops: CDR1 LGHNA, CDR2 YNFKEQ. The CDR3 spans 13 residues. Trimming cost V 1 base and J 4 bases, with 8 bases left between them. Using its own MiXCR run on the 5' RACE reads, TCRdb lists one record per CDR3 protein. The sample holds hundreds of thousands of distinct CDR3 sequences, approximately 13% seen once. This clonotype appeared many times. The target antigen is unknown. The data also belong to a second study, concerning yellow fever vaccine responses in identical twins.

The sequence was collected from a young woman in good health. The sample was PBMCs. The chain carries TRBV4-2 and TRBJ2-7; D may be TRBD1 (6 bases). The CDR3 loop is CASSQGGPYEQYF. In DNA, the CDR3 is TGTGCCAGCAGCCAAGGGGGGCCATACGAGCAGTACTTC.